This paragraph covers one T cell receptor beta chain sequence. Its target is unknown. At least 6.5 million PBMCs were isolated per sample. Per sample, extraction of total RNA gave at least 5 micrograms in every case. It was with a sample-barcoded 5' primer and a J-beta primer mix that a second PCR of about 7 to 12 cycles was run. TCRdb re-called the 5' RACE reads through MiXCR, storing one row per CDR3 protein. The sample has 600,000 to 850,000 distinct CDR3 sequences, around 25% seen once; the top ten hold around 9.2%. The data stem from a study of blood T cells in healthy people across ages. Study information: Template switching captured about one barcoded beta molecule per two T cells. Study outcomes and limitations: The CMV status of each donor remained undetermined, and this could have confounded shifts in expanded clonotypes.

The CDR3 has 17 residues. Trimming cost V 7 bases and J 0 bases, with 18 bases left between them. In germline, CDR1 is PRHDT, CDR2 FYEKMQ (reference sequence). The data also belong to a second study, concerning T cells of mothers and their children.

The clonotype comes from a boy younger than 18 in good health. This chain joins TRBV13 and TRBJ2-2, with unresolved D. The sample consisted of blood. The CDR3 DNA reads as TGTGCCAGCACCCAACCCCCACATGCGGCGAACACCGGGGAGCTGTTTTTT. Translated, it gives CASTQPPHAANTGELFF.